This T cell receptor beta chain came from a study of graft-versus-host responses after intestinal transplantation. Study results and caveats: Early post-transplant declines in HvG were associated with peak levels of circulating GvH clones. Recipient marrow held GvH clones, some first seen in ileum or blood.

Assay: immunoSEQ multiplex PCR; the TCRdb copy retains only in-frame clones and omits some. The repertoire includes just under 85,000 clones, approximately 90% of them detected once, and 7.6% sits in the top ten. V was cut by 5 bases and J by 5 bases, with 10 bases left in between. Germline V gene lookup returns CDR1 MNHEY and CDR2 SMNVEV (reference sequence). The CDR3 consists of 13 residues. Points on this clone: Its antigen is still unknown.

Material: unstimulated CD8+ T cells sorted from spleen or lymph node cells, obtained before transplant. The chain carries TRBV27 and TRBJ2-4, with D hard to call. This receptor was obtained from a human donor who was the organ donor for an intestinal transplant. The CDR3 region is CASSKGLENIQYF. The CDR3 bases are TGTGCCAGCAGTAAAGGGCTCGAAAACATTCAGTACTTC.